This is a list of T cell receptor beta chains from one sample in a study of T-cell memory formation after mild COVID-19. TCRdb recomputed calls from the 5' RACE reads with MiXCR, one row per CDR3 protein. The table shows approximately 240,000 distinct CDR3 sequences, with over 15% occurring only once. Input material: PBMCs or a T cell subset sorted from them (not recorded which). These receptors all come from a man aged 18-30 years who had mild COVID-19 (a few samples of this study predate the infection). Cell type and time point are not known. CDR3s include the opening cysteine and the closing phenylalanine or tryptophan. D genes are given only for firm matches. The listing skips clone size in some rows; elsewhere it reads once, few, many or a size class.

CDR3aa: CASSYRGLTDTQYF
CDR3nt: TGTGCCAGCAGTTACAGGGGCCTCACAGATACGCAGTATTTT
v_gene: TRBV27
d_gene: TRBD1
abundance: few
j_gene: TRBJ2-3

CDR3aa: CASGRVSGGAGTEAFF
CDR3nt: TGTGCTAGTGGTCGAGTATCCGGAGGGGCGGGCACTGAAGCTTTCTTT
v_gene: TRBV12-5
d_gene: -
abundance: many
j_gene: TRBJ1-1

CDR3aa: CASSRFIRSNQPQHF
CDR3nt: TGTGCCAGCAGCAGATTCATTCGGAGCAATCAGCCCCAGCATTTT
v_gene: TRBV5-6
d_gene: -
abundance: -
j_gene: TRBJ1-5

CDR3aa: CATSRDNGYGYTF
CDR3nt: TGTGCCACCAGCAGAGATAACGGCTATGGCTACACCTTC
v_gene: TRBV15
d_gene: -
abundance: -
j_gene: TRBJ1-2

CDR3aa: CSASGNNGELFF
CDR3nt: TGCAGTGCTAGCGGGAACAACGGGGAGCTGTTTTTT
v_gene: TRBV20-1
d_gene: -
abundance: -
j_gene: TRBJ2-2

CDR3aa: CASSPGGYTDTQYF
CDR3nt: TGTGCCAGCAGCCCGGGGGGCTACACAGATACGCAGTATTTT
v_gene: TRBV6-2/TRBV6-3
d_gene: -
abundance: -
j_gene: TRBJ2-3

CDR3aa: CASSVLPPDSPLHF
CDR3nt: TGTGCCAGCAGCGTACTCCCCCCGGATTCACCCCTCCACTTT
v_gene: TRBV9
d_gene: -
abundance: few
j_gene: TRBJ1-6

CDR3aa: CSARDLRDERNTIYF
CDR3nt: TGCAGTGCTAGAGATCTGAGGGATGAACGAAACACCATATATTTT
v_gene: TRBV20-1
d_gene: -
abundance: -
j_gene: TRBJ1-3

CDR3aa: CASSFGPGPLQYF
CDR3nt: TGTGCCAGCAGTTTTGGGCCCGGACCCCTTCAGTACTTC
v_gene: TRBV27
d_gene: -
abundance: few
j_gene: TRBJ2-4

CDR3aa: CASSPSSGTGELFF
CDR3nt: TGTGCCAGCTCACCCTCGTCGGGTACCGGGGAGCTGTTTTTT
v_gene: TRBV18
d_gene: -
abundance: -
j_gene: TRBJ2-2

CDR3aa: CASQPPAGYNEQFF
CDR3nt: TGTGCCAGCCAACCCCCGGCTGGTTACAATGAGCAGTTCTTC
v_gene: TRBV2
d_gene: -
abundance: -
j_gene: TRBJ2-1